The source of this T cell receptor beta chain is a study of patients and donors after allogeneic stem cell transplantation. Ten or more counts support this clonotype. TCRdb reanalysed the RT-PCR reads using MiXCR and keeps one entry per CDR3 protein. This table holds about 230,000 distinct CDR3 sequences, roughly an eighth found once. This CDR3 contains 13 residues. Germline values: CDR1 SGHRS, CDR2 YFSETQ. Trimming cost V 4 bases and J 1 base, with 8 bases left between them. The V and J genes are TRBV5-1 and TRBJ1-1, with D maybe TRBD1 (5 bases). The sequenced sample consisted of blood, either unsorted or a sorted T cell fraction (not recorded which). The sequence was collected from a human donor who was either an allogeneic HSCT recipient or a stem cell or donor lymphocyte infusion donor (not recorded which). It is not recorded whose cells these are; they may come from a transplant donor. This chain's CDR3 is CASSRGENTEAFF. DNA for the CDR3: TGCGCCAGCAGCAGGGGCGAGAACACTGAAGCTTTCTTT. Based on the CDR3 plus reference TRBV5-1 and TRBJ1-1, the full variable domain is KAGVTQTPRYLIKTRGQQVTLSCSPISGHRSVSWYQQTPGQGLQFLFEYFSETQRNKGNFPGRFSGRQFSNSRSEMNVSTLELGDSALYLCASSRGENTEAFFGQGTRLTVV.